The source of this TCR beta chain is a study of blood T cell repertoires in COVID-19. Study overall: Specimens from acute and convalescent COVID-19 originated in the United States, Italy and Spain. In each case, the material was cDNA or gDNA derived from T cells, B-cell-depleted T cells, or PBMCs.

This study enrolled people aged about 18 to 100 from under 25 US geographic areas. Participants were placed into cohorts based on the clinical history they reported. Method: immunoSEQ multiplex PCR; TCRdb's copy keeps in-frame clones and lacks some. The sample yields 400,000 to 550,000 clones, approximately 90% seen once. Germline assignment: CDR1 LNHDA and CDR2 SQIVND (reference sequence). The CDR3 extends over 15 amino acids. V lost 5 bases and J lost 0; bases outside the gene matches: 7. The chain couples TRBV19 to TRBJ2-7; 7 bases align to TRBD1. The sample taken for sequencing was PBMCs or T cells enriched from blood (not recorded which). The sequence was obtained from a woman aged 18-29 years with acute COVID-19. The DNA of the CDR3 is TGTGCCAGTAGTGAAACAGGGGAAGGCTCCTACGAGCAGTACTTC. It translates to CASSETGEGSYEQYF.